Below, 7 T cell receptor beta chains from the same sample are listed, as sequenced in a study of blood T cells in healthy people across ages. Using a J-beta primer mix together with a sample-barcoded 5' primer, a second PCR was run for roughly 7 to 11 cycles. TCRdb reprocessed the 5' RACE reads via MiXCR and lists one record per CDR3 protein. The table includes about 770,000 distinct CDR3 sequences, around 43% detected once. Specimen: blood. These TCRs come from a man in his fifties or sixties in good health.

This clonotype turned up a few times. The chain carries TRBV28 and TRBJ2-7; TRBD1 agrees at 9 bases. The CDR3 loop spans 15 amino acids. CDR1 is MDHEN, CDR2 SYDVKM, per germline. V was pared by 3 bases and J by 4 bases, with 7 bases of the junction left unmatched. The CDR3 reads CASSFSMTGGYEQYF. The CDR3, as DNA: TGTGCCAGCAGTTTTTCTATGACAGGGGGGTACGAGCAGTACTTC.

Here the CDR3 DNA reads TGCGCCAGCAGCCCTGGACAGGGGCCCTATAATGAAAAACTGTTTTTT. It translates to CASSPGQGPYNEKLFF. The gene calls are TRBV5-1 and TRBJ1-4; TRBD1 aligns across 9 bases. The CDR3 has 16 residues. V dropped 4 bases and J dropped 4; count of bases not matched to a gene: 8. Germline loops: CDR1 SGHRS, CDR2 YFSETQ.

The J gene is TRBJ2-7, the V gene TRBV15; D is possibly TRBD1 or TRBD2 (5 bases each). The V end lost 5 bases, the J end lost 1 base, and 9 bases lay between the germline ends. Germline assignment: CDR1 LNHNV and CDR2 YYDKDF (reference sequence). The length of the CDR3 is 13 residues. The DNA of the CDR3 is TGTGCCACCAGCGGGGGTGCTTCCTACGAGCAGTACTTC. This codes for CATSGGASYEQYF.

The chain links TRBV28 to TRBJ2-7; D remains ambiguous. This CDR3 is 13 amino acids long. V was trimmed by 8 bases and J by 3 bases, leaving 14 bases between them. Germline V gene data show CDR1 as MDHEN and CDR2 as SYDVKM. CDR3 loop: CASSGQNLYEQYF. For the CDR3, the DNA is TGTGCCAGCTCGGGTCAAAACCTCTACGAGCAGTACTTC.

This clonotype was detected once. The V call is TRBV7-9, the J call TRBJ1-1; D remains unclear. CDR1 and CDR2 from the germline V gene are SEHNR and FQNEAQ (reference sequence). V was clipped by 5 bases and J by 2 bases, with 12 bases between them. The CDR3 consists of 14 residues. The CDR3 here is CASSQACLNTEAFF. For the CDR3, the DNA is TGTGCCAGCAGCCAAGCATGTCTTAACACTGAAGCTTTCTTT. The full variable domain, with the rest looked up from reference TRBV7-9 and TRBJ1-1, is DTGVSQNPRHKITKRGQNVTFRCDPISEHNRLYWYRQTLGQGPEFLTYFQNEAQLEKSRLLSDRFSAERPKGSFSTLEIQRTEQGDSAMYLCASSQACLNTEAFFGQGTRLTVV.

The chain couples TRBV20-1 to TRBJ1-2; 7 nucleotides align to TRBD1. This CDR3 contains 14 residues. J was trimmed by 6 bases and V by 0 bases; bases with no gene match: 7. The V gene's germline CDR1 is DFQATT and CDR2 SNEGSKA (reference sequence). The chain's CDR3 is CSARDLDRTHGYTF. CDR3 bases: TGCAGTGCTAGAGATTTGGACAGGACCCATGGCTACACCTTC.

This clonotype was counted a few times. The gene calls are TRBV5-1 and TRBJ1-6; TRBD1 might be the D (6 bases). The CDR3 sequence is 14 residues long. Trimming left V 0 bases short and J 8 bases short, with 9 bases between. Germline CDR1 and CDR2: SGHRS and YFSETQ. CDR3 bases: TGCGCCAGCAGCTTGGGAGCAGGGGATTCACCCCTCCACTTT. This sequence encodes CASSLGAGDSPLHF.